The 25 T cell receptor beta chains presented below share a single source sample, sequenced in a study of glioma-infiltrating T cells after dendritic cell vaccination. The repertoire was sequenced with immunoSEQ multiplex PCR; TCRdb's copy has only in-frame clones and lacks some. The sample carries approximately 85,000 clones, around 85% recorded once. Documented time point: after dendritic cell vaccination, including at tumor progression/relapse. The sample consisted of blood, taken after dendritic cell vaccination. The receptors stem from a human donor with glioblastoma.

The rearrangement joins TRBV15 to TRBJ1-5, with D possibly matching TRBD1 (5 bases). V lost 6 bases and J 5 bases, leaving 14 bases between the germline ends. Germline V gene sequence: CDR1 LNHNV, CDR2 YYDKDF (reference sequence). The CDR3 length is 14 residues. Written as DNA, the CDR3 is TGTGCCACCAGTGTCGGGGGGGTACATCAGCCCCAGCATTTT. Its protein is CATSVGGVHQPQHF.

The DNA of the CDR3 is TGTGCCAGCAGTTCGGGAAACCCTAGCGTCGGGACCCAGTACTTC. Translating gives CASSSGNPSVGTQYF. The chain joins TRBV6-6 to TRBJ2-5; tentatively, D is TRBD2 (6 bases). V was pared by 4 bases and J by 7 bases, with 19 bases between. The germline V gene has CDR1 MNHNY and CDR2 SVGAGI (reference sequence). CDR3 size: 15 residues.

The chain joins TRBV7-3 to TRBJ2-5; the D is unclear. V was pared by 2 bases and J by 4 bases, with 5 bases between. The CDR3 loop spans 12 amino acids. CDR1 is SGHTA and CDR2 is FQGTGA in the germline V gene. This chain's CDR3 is CASSLGRETQYF. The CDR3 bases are TGTGCCAGCAGCTTAGGCAGAGAGACCCAGTACTTC.

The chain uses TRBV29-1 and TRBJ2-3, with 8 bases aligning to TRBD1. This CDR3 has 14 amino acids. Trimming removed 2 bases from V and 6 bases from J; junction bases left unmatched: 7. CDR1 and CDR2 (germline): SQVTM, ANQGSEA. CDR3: CSVERQGAGDTQYF. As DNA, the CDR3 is TGCAGCGTTGAAAGGCAGGGGGCTGGTGATACGCAGTATTTT.

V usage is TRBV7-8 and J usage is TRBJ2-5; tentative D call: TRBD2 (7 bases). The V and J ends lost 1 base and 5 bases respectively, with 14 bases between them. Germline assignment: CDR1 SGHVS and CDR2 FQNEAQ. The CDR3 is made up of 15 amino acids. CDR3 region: CASSLDFGGRETQYF. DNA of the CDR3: TGTGCCAGCAGCTTAGATTTCGGGGGGCGGGAGACCCAGTACTTC.

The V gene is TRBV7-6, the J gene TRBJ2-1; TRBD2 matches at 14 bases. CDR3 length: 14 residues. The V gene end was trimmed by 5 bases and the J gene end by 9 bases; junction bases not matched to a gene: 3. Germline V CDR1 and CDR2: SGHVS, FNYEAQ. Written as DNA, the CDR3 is TGTGCCAGCAGCCCAGGACTAGCGGGGGGTGAGCAGTTCTTC. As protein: CASSPGLAGGEQFF.

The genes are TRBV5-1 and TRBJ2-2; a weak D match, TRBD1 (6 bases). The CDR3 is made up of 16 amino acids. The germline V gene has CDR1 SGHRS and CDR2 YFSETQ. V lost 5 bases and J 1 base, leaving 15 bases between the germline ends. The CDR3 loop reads CASSPNTGRNTGELFF. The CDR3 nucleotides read TGCGCCAGCAGTCCGAATACAGGGAGGAACACCGGGGAGCTGTTTTTT. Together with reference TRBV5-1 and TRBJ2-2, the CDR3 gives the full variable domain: KAGVTQTPRYLIKTRGQQVTLSCSPISGHRSVSWYQQTPGQGLQFLFEYFSETQRNKGNFPGRFSGRQFSNSRSEMNVSTLELGDSALYLCASSPNTGRNTGELFFGEGSRLTVL.

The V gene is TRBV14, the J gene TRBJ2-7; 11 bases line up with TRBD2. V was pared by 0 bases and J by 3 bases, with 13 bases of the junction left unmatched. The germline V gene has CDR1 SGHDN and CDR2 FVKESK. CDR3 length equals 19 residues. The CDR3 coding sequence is TGTGCCAGCAGCCAAGAATACCAATGGGGGACTAGCGGATACTACGAGCAGTACTTC. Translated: CASSQEYQWGTSGYYEQYF. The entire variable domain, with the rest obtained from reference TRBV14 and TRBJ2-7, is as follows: EAGVTQFPSHSVIEKGQTVTLRCDPISGHDNLYWYRRVMGKEIKFLLHFVKESKQDESGMPNNRFLAERTGGTYSTLKVQPAELEDSGVYFCASSQEYQWGTSGYYEQYFGPGTRLTVT.

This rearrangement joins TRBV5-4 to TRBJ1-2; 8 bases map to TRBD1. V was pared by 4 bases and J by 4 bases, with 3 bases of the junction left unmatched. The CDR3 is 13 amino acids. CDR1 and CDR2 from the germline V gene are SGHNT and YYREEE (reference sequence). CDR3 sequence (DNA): TGTGCCAGCAGCCAACAGGGGGTCTATGGCTACACCTTC. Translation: CASSQQGVYGYTF. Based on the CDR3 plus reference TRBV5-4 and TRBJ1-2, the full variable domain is ETGVTQSPTHLIKTRGQQVTLRCSSQSGHNTVSWYQQALGQGPQFIFQYYREEENGRGNFPPRFSGLQFPNYSSELNVNALELDDSALYLCASSQQGVYGYTFGSGTRLTVV.

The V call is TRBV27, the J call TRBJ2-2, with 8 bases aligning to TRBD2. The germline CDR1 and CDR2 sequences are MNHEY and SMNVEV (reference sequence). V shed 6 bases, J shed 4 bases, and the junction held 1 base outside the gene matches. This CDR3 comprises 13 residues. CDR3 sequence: CASSSGSTGELFF. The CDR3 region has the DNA TGTGCCAGCAGCAGCGGGAGCACCGGGGAGCTGTTTTTT.

In DNA, the CDR3 is TGTGCCTGGAGTGTACGACAAACCTACGAGCAGTACTTC. Its translation is CAWSVRQTYEQYF. V gene TRBV30 combines with J gene TRBJ2-7; D unresolved. Germline V gene lookup returns CDR1 GTSNPN and CDR2 SVGIG (reference sequence). Trimming left V 0 bases short and J 2 bases short, with 8 bases between. The CDR3 runs to 13 residues.

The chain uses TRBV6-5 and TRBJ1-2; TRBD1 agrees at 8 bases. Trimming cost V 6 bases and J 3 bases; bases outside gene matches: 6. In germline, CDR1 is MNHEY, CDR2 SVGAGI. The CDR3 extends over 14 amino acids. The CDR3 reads CASRPGGADYGYTF. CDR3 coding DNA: TGTGCCAGCAGACCAGGGGGCGCAGACTATGGCTACACCTTC.

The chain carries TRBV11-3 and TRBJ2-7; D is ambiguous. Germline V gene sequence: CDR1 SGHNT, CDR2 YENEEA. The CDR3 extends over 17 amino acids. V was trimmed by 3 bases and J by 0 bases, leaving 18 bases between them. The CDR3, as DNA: TGTGCCAGCAGCTTCCAGACCCCCCGACACAGCTCCTACGAGCAGTACTTC. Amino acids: CASSFQTPRHSSYEQYF.

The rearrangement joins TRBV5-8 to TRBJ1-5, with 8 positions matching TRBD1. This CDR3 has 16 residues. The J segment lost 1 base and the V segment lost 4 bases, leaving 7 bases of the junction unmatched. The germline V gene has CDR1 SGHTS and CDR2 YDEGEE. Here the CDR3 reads CASSPGQGGSNQPQHF. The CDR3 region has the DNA TGTGCCAGCAGCCCCGGACAGGGTGGGAGCAATCAGCCCCAGCATTTT.

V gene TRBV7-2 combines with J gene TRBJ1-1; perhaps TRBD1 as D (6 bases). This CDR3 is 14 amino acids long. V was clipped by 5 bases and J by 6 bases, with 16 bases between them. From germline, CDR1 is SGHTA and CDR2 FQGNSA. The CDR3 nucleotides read TGTGCCAGCAGCCCAAGGGGGTGGGTGGCTGAAGCTTTCTTT. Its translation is CASSPRGWVAEAFF.

The CDR3 sequence: CASSLLVTDTQYF. The DNA for the CDR3 is TGTGCCAGCAGCTTATTAGTCACAGATACGCAGTATTTT. The V gene is TRBV7-9, the J gene TRBJ2-3; D gene uncertain. Germline V CDR1 and CDR2: SEHNR, FQNEAQ (reference sequence). With 2 bases removed from V and 2 bases from J, the gap between germline ends came to 5 bases. CDR3 length equals 13 residues.

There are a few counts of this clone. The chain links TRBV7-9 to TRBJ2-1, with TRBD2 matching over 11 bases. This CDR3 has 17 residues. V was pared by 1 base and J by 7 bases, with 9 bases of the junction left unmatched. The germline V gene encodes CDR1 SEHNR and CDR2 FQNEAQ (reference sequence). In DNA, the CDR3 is TGTGCCAGCAGCTTAGGTCTTATTAGCGGGGGGGCAAATGAGCAGTTCTTC. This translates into CASSLGLISGGANEQFF.

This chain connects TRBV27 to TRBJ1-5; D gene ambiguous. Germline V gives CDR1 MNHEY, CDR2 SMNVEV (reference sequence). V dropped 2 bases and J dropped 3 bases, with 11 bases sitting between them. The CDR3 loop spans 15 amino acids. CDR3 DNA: TGTGCCAGCAGTTTACAGGCTACCCCCAATCAGCCCCAGCATTTT. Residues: CASSLQATPNQPQHF.

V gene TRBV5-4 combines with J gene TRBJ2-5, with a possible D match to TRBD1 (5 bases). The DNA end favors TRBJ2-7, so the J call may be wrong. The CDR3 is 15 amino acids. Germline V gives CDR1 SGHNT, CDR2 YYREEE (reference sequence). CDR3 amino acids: CASSLAGRATYEQYF. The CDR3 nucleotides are TGTGCCAGCAGCTTGGCGGGCAGGGCCACCTACGAGCAGTACTTC.

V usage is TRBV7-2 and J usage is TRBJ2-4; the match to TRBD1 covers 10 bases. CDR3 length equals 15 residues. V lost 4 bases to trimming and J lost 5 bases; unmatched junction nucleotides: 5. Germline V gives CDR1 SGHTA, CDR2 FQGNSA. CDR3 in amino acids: CASSSDRGRENIQYF. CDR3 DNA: TGTGCCAGCAGCTCCGACAGGGGGCGGGAAAACATTCAGTACTTC.

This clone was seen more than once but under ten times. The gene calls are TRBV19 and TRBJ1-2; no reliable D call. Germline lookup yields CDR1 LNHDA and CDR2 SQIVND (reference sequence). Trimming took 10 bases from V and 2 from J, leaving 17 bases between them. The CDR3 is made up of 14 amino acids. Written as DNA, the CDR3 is TGTGCCACACTTGGGCAGGTGAACAACTATGGCTACACCTTC. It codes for CATLGQVNNYGYTF.

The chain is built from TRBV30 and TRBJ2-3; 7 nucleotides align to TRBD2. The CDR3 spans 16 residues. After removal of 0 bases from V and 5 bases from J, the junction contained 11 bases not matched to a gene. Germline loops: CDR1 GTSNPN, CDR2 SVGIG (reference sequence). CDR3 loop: CAWSVRLGRGRDTQYF. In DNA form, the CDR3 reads TGTGCCTGGAGTGTACGGTTAGGTCGCGGGAGAGATACGCAGTATTTT. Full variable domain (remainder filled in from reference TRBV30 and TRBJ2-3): SQTIHQWPATLVQPVGSPLSLECTVEGTSNPNLYWYRQAAGRGLQLLFYSVGIGQISSEVPQNLSASRPQDRQFILSSKKLLLSDSGFYLCAWSVRLGRGRDTQYFGPGTRLTVL.

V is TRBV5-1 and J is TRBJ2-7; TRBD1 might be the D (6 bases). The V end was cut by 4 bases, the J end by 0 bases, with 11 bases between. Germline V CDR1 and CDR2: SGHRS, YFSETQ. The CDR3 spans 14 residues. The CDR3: CASSPGGASYEQYF. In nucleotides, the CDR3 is TGCGCCAGCAGCCCTGGGGGCGCCTCCTACGAGCAGTACTTC.

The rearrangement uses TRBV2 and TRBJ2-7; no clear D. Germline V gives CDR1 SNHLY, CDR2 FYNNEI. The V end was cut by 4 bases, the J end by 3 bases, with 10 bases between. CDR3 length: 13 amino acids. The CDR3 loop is CASSAGQVYEQYF. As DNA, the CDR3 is TGTGCCAGCAGTGCTGGTCAGGTCTACGAGCAGTACTTC.

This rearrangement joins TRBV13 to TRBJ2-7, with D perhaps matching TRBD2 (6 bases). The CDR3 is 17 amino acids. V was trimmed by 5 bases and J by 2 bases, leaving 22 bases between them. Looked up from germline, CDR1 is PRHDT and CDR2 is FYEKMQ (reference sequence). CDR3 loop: CASSPGPTRREAYEQYF. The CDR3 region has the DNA TGTGCCAGCAGCCCTGGTCCCACCCGGAGGGAAGCCTACGAGCAGTACTTC.